This paragraph reports one TCR beta chain. What it binds is unknown. This record belongs to a study of shared clonotypes between healthy human individuals. Study findings and constraints: Richness estimates generally favored naive over memory subsets.

Deep-level assay runs were performed. The repertoire was sequenced with immunoSEQ multiplex PCR; TCRdb's copy has only in-frame clones and lacks some. This table holds some 740,000 clones, around 92% found once. Terminally differentiated effector memory CD45RA+ cells were left out of the naive CD8 fraction, which was CD45RO-negative and positively selected for CCR7. Donors, without exception, were Caucasian adults residing in Nashville, Tennessee. This CDR3 is built from 14 residues. V was cut by 5 bases and J by 8 bases, with 16 bases left in between. Germline V gene data show CDR1 as MNHEY and CDR2 as SMNVEV (reference sequence).

The J gene is TRBJ1-5, the V gene TRBV27; D might be TRBD1 (5 bases). This receptor was obtained from a man under 40 in good health. What was sequenced was naive CD8+ T cells sorted from blood. CDR3 bases: TGTGCCAGCAGTCCTGGGGACCCCGCAGAGCCCCAGCATTTT. Encoded protein: CASSPGDPAEPQHF.